These 32 T cell receptor beta chains came from one sample sequenced in a study of beta chain features in type 1 diabetes. Regarding the study as a whole: Significant though moderate, a shortening of TCRB CDR3s appeared in all four CD4+ subsets of Type 1 diabetes patients.

The study reverse transcribed the entire isolated RNA, so it sequenced expressed TCRB transcripts. Profiled with immunoSEQ multiplex PCR; TCRdb holds only in-frame clones, not every one. Of 150,000 to 200,000 clones in the sample, about 63% are singletons; the top ten hold 0.08% to 0.1%. Their recognized antigens are unknown. The specimen sequenced was naive CD4+ T cells from blood. These receptors all stem from a man under 40 with type 1 diabetes.

This chain connects TRBV29-1 to TRBJ1-2, with 7 bases that match TRBD1. The J segment lost 4 bases and the V segment lost 3 bases, leaving 17 bases of the junction unmatched. Per the germline V gene, CDR1 is SQVTM and CDR2 is ANQGSEA. This CDR3 region has 17 residues. CDR3 loop: CSVDRGGGGPSTYGYTF. CDR3 nucleotide sequence: TGCAGCGTTGATCGAGGGGGCGGGGGTCCATCGACCTATGGCTACACCTTC.

This clone showed up just once. The V and J genes are TRBV30 and TRBJ2-1, with TRBD1 matching 8 bases. Germline assignment: CDR1 GTSNPN and CDR2 SVGIG (reference sequence). This CDR3 spans 12 amino acids. The ends lost 7 bases at V and 6 bases at J; junction bases unmatched: 5. CDR3 in DNA: TGTGCCTTAAACAGGGGGTTCAATGAGCAGTTCTTC. It specifies CALNRGFNEQFF.

This clone has just a few counts. A junction end diverges from the germline sequence, so it may reflect a read error. Within the sample, other DNA sequences also encode this same CDR3. CDR3 sequence (DNA): TGTGCTAGCAGCTTAGTTGCGGGGGCTTACAATGAGCAGTTCTTC. This encodes CASSLVAGAYNEQFF. The chain has TRBV7-7 and TRBJ2-1, with a tentative D call TRBD2 (7 bases). This CDR3 has 15 residues. Germline lookup yields CDR1 SSHAT and CDR2 FNYEAQ (reference sequence).

The sample holds a few counts of this clone. The chain employs TRBV7-9 and TRBJ2-4; the match to TRBD1 covers 7 bases. The CDR3 is 13 residues long. Losses at the gene ends were 5 bases for V and 9 bases for J; bases not matched to a gene: 7. Germline V gene data show CDR1 as SEHNR and CDR2 as FQNEAQ (reference sequence). The CDR3 DNA reads as TGTGCCAGCAGCCTGACAGGGTTGAGCATTCAGTACTTC. Protein product: CASSLTGLSIQYF.

The sample holds a few counts of this clone. The V and J genes are TRBV5-1 and TRBJ2-7; the match to TRBD1 covers 11 bases. Looked up from germline, CDR1 is SGHRS and CDR2 is YFSETQ. The CDR3 contains 15 residues. The trim removed 4 bases at V and 3 bases at J, leaving 6 bases unmatched. CDR3 in amino acids: CASSTGQGAFYEQYF. The CDR3 nucleotides read TGCGCCAGCAGCACCGGACAGGGGGCGTTCTACGAGCAGTACTTC.

About this clone itself: Other DNA variants within this sample encode the same CDR3. The CDR3 region has the DNA TGTGCCAGCAGCTTAGGGGGGCCCGGCACAGATACGCAGTATTTT. This codes for CASSLGGPGTDTQYF. The chain uses TRBV7-2 and TRBJ2-3; perhaps TRBD1 as D (6 bases). Germline V gene sequence: CDR1 SGHTA, CDR2 FQGNSA. V was trimmed by 1 base and J by 1 base, leaving 9 bases between them. The CDR3 spans 15 residues.

This clone was observed a handful of times. V and J are TRBV5-6 and TRBJ2-7; 9 nucleotides agree with TRBD1. This CDR3 comprises 13 residues. With 3 bases clipped from V and 7 bases from J, the junction kept 5 bases outside the gene matches. The V gene's germline CDR1 is SGHDT and CDR2 YYEEEE. The CDR3 here is CASSWDRAVEQYF. The CDR3 DNA reads as TGTGCCAGCAGCTGGGACAGGGCTGTGGAGCAGTACTTC.

V gene TRBV6-6 combines with J gene TRBJ2-5, with D unresolved. Trimming stripped 2 bases from V and 5 bases from J, with 6 bases between. CDR1 MNHNY and CDR2 SVGAGI come from the germline V gene (reference sequence). The CDR3 runs 12 residues. Here the CDR3 DNA reads TGTGCCAGCAGTTACAGATGGGAGACCCAGTACTTC. Amino acids: CASSYRWETQYF.

This clone was detected only a few times. The chain joins TRBV29-1 to TRBJ2-2; 7 bases align to TRBD1. Germline CDR1 SQVTM, CDR2 ANQGSEA. This CDR3 is built from 15 residues. Trimming removed 5 bases from V and 0 bases from J; junction bases left unmatched: 6. The CDR3 reads CSVTRDSTNTGELFF. Here the CDR3 DNA reads TGCAGCGTTACTAGGGACAGTACGAACACCGGGGAGCTGTTTTTT.

The table lists this clone with a few counts. The chain couples TRBV30 to TRBJ1-5; TRBD1 agrees at 7 bases. The CDR3 is 12 residues long. Germline values: CDR1 GTSNPN, CDR2 SVGIG (reference sequence). CDR3 region: CAEGAGNQPQHF. As DNA, the CDR3 is TGTGCTGAGGGGGCAGGCAATCAGCCCCAGCATTTT.

This chain connects TRBV7-2 to TRBJ2-3, with unresolved D. Looked up from germline, CDR1 is SGHTA and CDR2 is FQGNSA. The germline V and J ends were trimmed by 5 bases and 1 base, with 13 bases remaining between them. This CDR3 has 15 residues. CDR3 amino acids: CASSQSDWGTDTQYF. Written as DNA, the CDR3 is TGTGCCAGCAGCCAGTCAGATTGGGGCACAGATACGCAGTATTTT.

This chain connects TRBV30 to TRBJ2-2; D may be TRBD1 (6 bases). The V gene lost 0 bases and the J gene lost 0 bases, with 11 bases spanning the gap. The CDR3 length is 16 residues. The germline gives CDR1 GTSNPN, CDR2 SVGIG (reference sequence). CDR3 protein: CAWSVGGSANTGELFF. The CDR3 region has the DNA TGTGCCTGGAGTGTAGGGGGAAGCGCGAACACCGGGGAGCTGTTTTTT.

The rearrangement uses TRBV7-9 and TRBJ2-1; a weak D match, TRBD2 (6 bases). The V gene lost 5 bases and the J gene lost 7 bases, with 12 bases spanning the gap. This CDR3 contains 13 residues. Germline assignment: CDR1 SEHNR and CDR2 FQNEAQ (reference sequence). CDR3 bases: TGTGCCAGCAGCCCCAGGAGGGAGAATGAGCAGTTCTTC. Translation: CASSPRRENEQFF.

This clone has a single count. The V call is TRBV2, the J call TRBJ2-2; no clear D gene. The CDR3 is made up of 12 amino acids. Looked up from germline, CDR1 is SNHLY and CDR2 is FYNNEI. Trimming removed 6 bases from V and 4 bases from J, with 6 bases in between. The CDR3, as DNA: TGTGCCAGCAGACCCTCCACCGGGGAGCTGTTTTTT. This gives the protein CASRPSTGELFF.

The CDR3 protein is CASSPRGGFYNEQFF. The DNA of the CDR3 is TGTGCCAGCAGCCCACGGGGGGGCTTCTACAATGAGCAGTTCTTC. The rearrangement uses TRBV7-2 and TRBJ2-1, with 8 bases that match TRBD2. Germline trimming cut 5 bases from V and 3 bases from J; bases unmatched to any gene: 6. The CDR3 has 15 amino acids. CDR1 and CDR2 (germline): SGHTA, FQGNSA.

This chain links TRBV2 with TRBJ1-4, with a tentative D call TRBD1 (5 bases). From germline, CDR1 is SNHLY and CDR2 FYNNEI. Trimming removed 2 bases at V and 13 bases at J, with 20 bases between. The CDR3 length is 15 residues. CDR3 amino acids: CASSEWTNLAESLFF. The CDR3 region has the DNA TGTGCCAGCAGTGAATGGACAAACCTCGCTGAATCACTGTTTTTT.

The chain uses TRBV4-1 and TRBJ1-2; no firm D call. Germline CDR1 MGHRA, CDR2 YSYEKL. This CDR3 spans 19 amino acids. V was trimmed by 0 bases and J by 2 bases, leaving 22 bases between them. The CDR3: CASSQDGSFQLRKNYGYTF. Here the CDR3 DNA reads TGCGCCAGCAGCCAAGACGGATCCTTTCAACTGAGGAAGAACTATGGCTACACCTTC.

V gene TRBV29-1 combines with J gene TRBJ1-2; D is uncertain. The V end lost 4 bases, the J end lost 4 bases, and 13 bases lay between the germline ends. Germline CDR1 is SQVTM and CDR2 is ANQGSEA. CDR3 length: 13 amino acids. The CDR3 protein is CSVGTDGGYGYTF. CDR3 coding DNA: TGCAGCGTTGGGACCGATGGAGGCTATGGCTACACCTTC. Drawing the rest from reference TRBV29-1 and TRBJ1-2, the complete variable domain is SAVISQKPSRDICQRGTSLTIQCQVDSQVTMMFWYRQQPGQSLTLIATANQGSEATYESGFVIDKFPISRPNLTFSTLTVSNMSPEDSSIYLCSVGTDGGYGYTFGSGTRLTVV.

This clone has a handful of counts. The rearrangement uses TRBV29-1 and TRBJ2-3; possibly TRBD2 for D (6 bases). This CDR3 comprises 15 residues. V lost 1 base, J lost 2 bases, and 13 bases lay in between. CDR1 and CDR2 (germline): SQVTM, ANQGSEA. The DNA for the CDR3 is TGCAGCGTTGAAGGTGAGCGGGCGGTCACAGATACGCAGTATTTT. Protein product: CSVEGERAVTDTQYF.

V gene TRBV20-1 combines with J gene TRBJ2-5; D is unresolved. Germline V gives CDR1 DFQATT, CDR2 SNEGSKA (reference sequence). The CDR3 runs to 8 residues. Trimming stripped 7 bases from V and 5 bases from J, with 2 bases between. CDR3 sequence: CSVETQYF. CDR3 DNA: TGCAGTGTTGAGACCCAGTACTTC.

V usage is TRBV7-8 and J usage is TRBJ1-3; a weak D match, TRBD1 (5 bases). CDR1 SGHVS and CDR2 FQNEAQ come from the germline V gene. The CDR3 extends over 14 amino acids. V was shortened by 6 bases and J by 4 bases, with 13 bases between the two germline ends. CDR3 sequence reads: CASRGPGTGNTIYF. The CDR3 DNA sequence: TGTGCCAGCAGGGGCCCTGGGACCGGAAACACCATATATTTT.

This clone was recorded a few times. Here the CDR3 DNA reads TGTGCCAGCTCACCATTCAGTAGCACAGATACGCAGTATTTT. This translates into CASSPFSSTDTQYF. V gene TRBV18 combines with J gene TRBJ2-3; D gene uncertain. Germline-derived CDR1 and CDR2 are KGHSH and LQKENI. The CDR3 runs 14 residues. Trimming pared 2 bases from V and 0 bases from J, leaving 6 bases between. Full variable domain (remainder filled in from reference TRBV18 and TRBJ2-3): NAGVMQNPRHLVRRRGQEARLRCSPMKGHSHVYWYRQLPEEGLKFMVYLQKENIIDESGMPKERFSAEFPKEGPSILRIQQVVRGDSAAYFCASSPFSSTDTQYFGPGTRLTVL.

The sample holds one count of this clone. V is TRBV9 and J is TRBJ2-7; TRBD2 matches 9 bases. The CDR3 is made up of 15 amino acids. The germline V gene has CDR1 SGDLS and CDR2 YYNGEE. With V trimmed by 3 bases and J by 3 bases, 7 bases remained unmatched. For the CDR3, the DNA is TGTGCCAGCAGCGCCTCCGGGACTAGCAACTACGAGCAGTACTTC. Translating gives CASSASGTSNYEQYF.

J is TRBJ2-3 and V is TRBV18; D is undetermined. The V and J ends lost 5 bases and 0 bases respectively, with 12 bases between them. CDR3 length: 15 residues. Germline CDR1 and CDR2: KGHSH and LQKENI. The CDR3 protein is CASSDGQTSTDTQYF. The CDR3 region has the DNA TGTGCCAGCTCAGACGGCCAGACTAGCACAGATACGCAGTATTTT.

The chain couples TRBV30 to TRBJ2-3, with 7 bases identical to TRBD1. V lost 0 bases, J lost 2 bases, and 5 bases stayed unmatched. CDR3 length: 15 amino acids. Per germline, CDR1 GTSNPN and CDR2 SVGIG (reference sequence). The CDR3 sequence is CAWSVGQAFTDTQYF. CDR3 DNA sequence: TGTGCCTGGAGTGTAGGACAGGCCTTCACAGATACGCAGTATTTT.

This clone was detected only a few times. Other DNA sequences from this sample encode an identical CDR3 as well. The rearrangement uses TRBV30 and TRBJ1-2; a possible D gene is TRBD1 (5 bases). CDR3 length: 12 residues. V shed 0 bases and J shed 5 bases, with 7 bases lying between them. The germline V gene has CDR1 GTSNPN and CDR2 SVGIG (reference sequence). The CDR3 DNA reads TGTGCCTGGAGTGTTTCAGGGTATGGCTACACCTTC. Translating it yields CAWSVSGYGYTF.

The chain recombines TRBV9 with TRBJ2-7; TRBD2 might be the D (5 bases). V was trimmed by 1 base and J by 7 bases, leaving 15 bases between them. The CDR3 loop spans 14 amino acids. The germline V gene encodes CDR1 SGDLS and CDR2 YYNGEE. CDR3 DNA sequence: TGTGCCAGCAGCGTAAACGTCGGGGATGGAGAGCAGTACTTC. Translated: CASSVNVGDGEQYF.

V usage is TRBV6-5 and J usage is TRBJ2-3; weak D call: TRBD1 (6 bases). Per the germline V gene, CDR1 is MNHEY and CDR2 is SVGAGI. V was pared by 6 bases and J by 5 bases, with 9 bases between. The CDR3 runs to 12 residues. CDR3 bases: TGTGCCAGCAGACAACAGGGAGATACGCAGTATTTT. Protein sequence: CASRQQGDTQYF.

The CDR3 DNA sequence: TGTGCCAGCAGCCTCCCTGGAGCTGCAGATACGCAGTATTTT. Encoded protein: CASSLPGAADTQYF. The chain links TRBV6-7 to TRBJ2-3; D not resolved. TRBV6-7 is an open reading frame, and its role is uncertain. The CDR3 totals 14 residues. Trimming left V 6 bases short and J 4 bases short, with 14 bases between.

This clone was seen once. The rearrangement links TRBV7-2 to TRBJ2-7; the D gene is possibly TRBD1 (5 bases). The V end lost 1 base, the J end lost 1 base, and 8 bases lay between the germline ends. Germline lookup yields CDR1 SGHTA and CDR2 FQGNSA. CDR3 length equals 14 residues. The CDR3 is CASSLEGLSYEQYF. The CDR3, as DNA: TGTGCCAGCAGCTTAGAGGGGCTGTCCTACGAGCAGTACTTC.

V gene TRBV4-2 combines with J gene TRBJ2-1; D is unresolved. Trimming pared 2 bases from V and 5 bases from J, leaving 13 bases between. Germline V gives CDR1 LGHNA, CDR2 YNFKEQ. The CDR3 length is 15 residues. The DNA of the CDR3 is TGTGCCAGCAGCCAATTAGGACGGGTTGACAATGAGCAGTTCTTC. Its protein product is CASSQLGRVDNEQFF.

The chain recombines TRBV9 with TRBJ1-6, with TRBD1 matching 7 bases. Germline V CDR1 and CDR2: SGDLS, YYNGEE. The CDR3 consists of 15 residues. V dropped 2 bases and J dropped 7; count of bases not matched to a gene: 6. CDR3: CASSVGDRQNSPLHF. CDR3 sequence (DNA): TGTGCCAGCAGCGTGGGGGACAGACAGAATTCACCCCTCCACTTT.